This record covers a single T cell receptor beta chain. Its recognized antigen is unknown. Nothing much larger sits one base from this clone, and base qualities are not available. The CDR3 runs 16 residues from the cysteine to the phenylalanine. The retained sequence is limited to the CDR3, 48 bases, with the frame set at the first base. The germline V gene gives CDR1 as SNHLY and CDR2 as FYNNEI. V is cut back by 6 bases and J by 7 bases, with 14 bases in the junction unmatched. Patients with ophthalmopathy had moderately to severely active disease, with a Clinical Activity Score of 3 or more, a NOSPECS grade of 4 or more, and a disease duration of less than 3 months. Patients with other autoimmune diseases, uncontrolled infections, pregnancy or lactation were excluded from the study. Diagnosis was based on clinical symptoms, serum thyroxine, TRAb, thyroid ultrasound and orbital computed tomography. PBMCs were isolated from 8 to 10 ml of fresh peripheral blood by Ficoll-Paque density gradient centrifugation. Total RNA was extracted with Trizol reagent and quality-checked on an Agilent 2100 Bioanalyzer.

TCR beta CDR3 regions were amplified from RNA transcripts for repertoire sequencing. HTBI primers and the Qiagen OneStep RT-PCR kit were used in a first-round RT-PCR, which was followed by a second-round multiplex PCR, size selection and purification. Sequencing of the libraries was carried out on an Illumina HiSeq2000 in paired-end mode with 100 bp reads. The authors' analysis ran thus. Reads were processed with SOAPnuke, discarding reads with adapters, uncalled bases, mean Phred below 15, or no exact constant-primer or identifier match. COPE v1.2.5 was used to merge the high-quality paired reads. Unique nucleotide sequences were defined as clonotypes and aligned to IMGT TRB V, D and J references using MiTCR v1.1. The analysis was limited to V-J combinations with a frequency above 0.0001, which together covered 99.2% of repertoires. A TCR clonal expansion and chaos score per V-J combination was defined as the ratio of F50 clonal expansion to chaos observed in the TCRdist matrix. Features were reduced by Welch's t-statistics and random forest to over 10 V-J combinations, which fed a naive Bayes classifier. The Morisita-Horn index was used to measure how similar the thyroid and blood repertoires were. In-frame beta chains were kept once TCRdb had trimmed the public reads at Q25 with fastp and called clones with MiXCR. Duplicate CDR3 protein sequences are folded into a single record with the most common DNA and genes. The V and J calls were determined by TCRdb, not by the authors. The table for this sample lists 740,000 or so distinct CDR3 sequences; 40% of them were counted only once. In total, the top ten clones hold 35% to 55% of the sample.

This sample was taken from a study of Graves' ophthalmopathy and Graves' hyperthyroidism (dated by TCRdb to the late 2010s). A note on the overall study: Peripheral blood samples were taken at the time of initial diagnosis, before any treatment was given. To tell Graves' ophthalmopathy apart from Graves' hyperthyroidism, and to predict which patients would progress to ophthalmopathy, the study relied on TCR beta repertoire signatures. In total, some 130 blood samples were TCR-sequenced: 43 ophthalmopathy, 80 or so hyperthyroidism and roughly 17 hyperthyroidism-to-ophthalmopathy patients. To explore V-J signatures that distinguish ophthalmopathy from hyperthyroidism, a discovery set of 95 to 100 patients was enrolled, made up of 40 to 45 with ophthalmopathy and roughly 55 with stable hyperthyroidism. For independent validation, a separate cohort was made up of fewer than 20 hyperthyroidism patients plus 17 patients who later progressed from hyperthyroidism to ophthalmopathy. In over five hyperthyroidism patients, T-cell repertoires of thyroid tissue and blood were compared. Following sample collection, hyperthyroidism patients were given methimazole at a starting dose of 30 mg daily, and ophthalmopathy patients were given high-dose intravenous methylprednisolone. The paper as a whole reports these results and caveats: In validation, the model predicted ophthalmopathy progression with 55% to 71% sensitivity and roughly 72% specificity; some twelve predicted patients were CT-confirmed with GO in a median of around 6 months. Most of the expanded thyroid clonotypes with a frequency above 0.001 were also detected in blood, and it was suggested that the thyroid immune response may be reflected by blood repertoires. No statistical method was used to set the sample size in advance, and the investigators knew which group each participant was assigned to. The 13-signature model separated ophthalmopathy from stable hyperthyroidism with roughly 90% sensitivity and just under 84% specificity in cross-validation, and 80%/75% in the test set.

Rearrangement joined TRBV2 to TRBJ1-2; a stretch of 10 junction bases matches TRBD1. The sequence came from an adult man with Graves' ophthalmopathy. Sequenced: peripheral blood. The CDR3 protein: CASSPIPGQGWAGYTF. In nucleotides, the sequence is TGTGCCAGCAGCCCAATACCGGGACAGGGGTGGGCTGGCTACACCTTC.